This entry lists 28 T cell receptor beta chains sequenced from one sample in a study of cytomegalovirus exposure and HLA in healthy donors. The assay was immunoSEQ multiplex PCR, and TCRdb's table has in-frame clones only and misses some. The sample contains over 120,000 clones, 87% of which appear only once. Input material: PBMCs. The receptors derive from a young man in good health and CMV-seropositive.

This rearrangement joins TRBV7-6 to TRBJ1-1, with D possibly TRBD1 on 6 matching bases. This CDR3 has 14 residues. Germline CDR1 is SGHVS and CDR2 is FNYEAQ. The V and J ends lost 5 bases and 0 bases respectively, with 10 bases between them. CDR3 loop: CASSRGHLNTEAFF. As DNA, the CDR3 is TGTGCCAGCAGCCGGGGACACCTGAACACTGAAGCTTTCTTT.

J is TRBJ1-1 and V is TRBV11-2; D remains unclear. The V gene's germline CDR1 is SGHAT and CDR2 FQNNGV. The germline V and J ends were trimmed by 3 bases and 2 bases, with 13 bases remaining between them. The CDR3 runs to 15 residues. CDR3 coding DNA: TGTGCCAGCAGCTTGTTCATGAGCTCTAACACTGAAGCTTTCTTT. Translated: CASSLFMSSNTEAFF.

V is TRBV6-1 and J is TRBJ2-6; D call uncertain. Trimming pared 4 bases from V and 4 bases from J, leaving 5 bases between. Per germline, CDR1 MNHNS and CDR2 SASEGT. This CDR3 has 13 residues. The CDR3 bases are TGTGCCAGCAGTGTCGGGGGGGCCAACGTCCTGACTTTC. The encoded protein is CASSVGGANVLTF.

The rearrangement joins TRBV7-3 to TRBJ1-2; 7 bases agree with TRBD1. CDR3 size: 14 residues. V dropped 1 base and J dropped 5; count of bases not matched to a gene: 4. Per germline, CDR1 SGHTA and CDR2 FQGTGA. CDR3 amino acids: CASSLKGARYGYTF. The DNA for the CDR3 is TGTGCCAGCAGCTTAAAGGGGGCGCGGTATGGCTACACCTTC.

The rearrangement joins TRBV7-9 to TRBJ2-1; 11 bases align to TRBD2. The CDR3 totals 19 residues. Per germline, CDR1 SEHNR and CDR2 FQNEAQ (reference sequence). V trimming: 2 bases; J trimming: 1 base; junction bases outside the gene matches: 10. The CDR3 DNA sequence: TGTGCCAGCAGCTTACGGGTAGCGGGAGGGCCTAGGTCCTACAATGAGCAGTTCTTC. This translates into CASSLRVAGGPRSYNEQFF. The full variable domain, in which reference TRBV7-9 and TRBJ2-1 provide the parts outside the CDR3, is DTGVSQNPRHKITKRGQNVTFRCDPISEHNRLYWYRQTLGQGPEFLTYFQNEAQLEKSRLLSDRFSAERPKGSFSTLEIQRTEQGDSAMYLCASSLRVAGGPRSYNEQFFGPGTRLTVL.

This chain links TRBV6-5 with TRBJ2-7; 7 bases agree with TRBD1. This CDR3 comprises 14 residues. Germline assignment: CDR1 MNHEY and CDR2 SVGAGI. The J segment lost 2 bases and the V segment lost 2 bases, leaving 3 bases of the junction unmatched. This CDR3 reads CASSYTGATYEQYF. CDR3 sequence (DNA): TGTGCCAGCAGTTACACAGGGGCCACCTACGAGCAGTACTTC.

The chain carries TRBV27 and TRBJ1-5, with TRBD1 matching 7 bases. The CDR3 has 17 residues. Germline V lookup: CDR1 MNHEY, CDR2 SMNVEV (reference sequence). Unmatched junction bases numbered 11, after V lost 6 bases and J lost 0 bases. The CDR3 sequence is CASSPHRGAFSNQPQHF. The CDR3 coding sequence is TGTGCCAGCAGCCCGCACAGGGGCGCCTTTAGCAATCAGCCCCAGCATTTT.

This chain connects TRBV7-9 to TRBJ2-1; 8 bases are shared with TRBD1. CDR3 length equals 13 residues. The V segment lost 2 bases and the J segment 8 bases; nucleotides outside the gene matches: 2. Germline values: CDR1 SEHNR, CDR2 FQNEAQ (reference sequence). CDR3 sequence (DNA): TGTGCCAGCAGCTTACAGGGGGCCTATGAGCAGTTCTTC. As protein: CASSLQGAYEQFF.

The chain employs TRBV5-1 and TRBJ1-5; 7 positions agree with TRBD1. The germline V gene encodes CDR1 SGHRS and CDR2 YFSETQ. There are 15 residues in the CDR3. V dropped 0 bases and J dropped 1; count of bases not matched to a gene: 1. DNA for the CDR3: TGCGCCAGCAGCTTGGCAGGGGGAAGCAATCAGCCCCAGCATTTT. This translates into CASSLAGGSNQPQHF. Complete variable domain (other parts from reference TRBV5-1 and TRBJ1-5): KAGVTQTPRYLIKTRGQQVTLSCSPISGHRSVSWYQQTPGQGLQFLFEYFSETQRNKGNFPGRFSGRQFSNSRSEMNVSTLELGDSALYLCASSLAGGSNQPQHFGDGTRLSIL.

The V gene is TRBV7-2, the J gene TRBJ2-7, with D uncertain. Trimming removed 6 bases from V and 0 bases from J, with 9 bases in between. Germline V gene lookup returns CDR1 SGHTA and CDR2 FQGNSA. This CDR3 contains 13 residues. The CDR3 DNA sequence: TGTGCCAGCAGTTCAGTCACCTCCTACGAGCAGTACTTC. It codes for CASSSVTSYEQYF.

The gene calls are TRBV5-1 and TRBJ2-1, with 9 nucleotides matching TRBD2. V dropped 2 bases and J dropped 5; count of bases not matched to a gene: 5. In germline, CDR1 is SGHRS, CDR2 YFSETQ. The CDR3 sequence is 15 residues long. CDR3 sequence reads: CASSLIAGANNEQFF. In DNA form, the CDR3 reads TGCGCCAGCAGCTTAATAGCGGGAGCGAACAATGAGCAGTTCTTC.

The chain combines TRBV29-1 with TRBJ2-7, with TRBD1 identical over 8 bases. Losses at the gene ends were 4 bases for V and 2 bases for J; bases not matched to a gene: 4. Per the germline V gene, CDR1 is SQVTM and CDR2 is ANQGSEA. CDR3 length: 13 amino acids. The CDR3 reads CSVAARGPYEQYF. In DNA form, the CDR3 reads TGCAGCGTTGCGGCCAGGGGGCCCTACGAGCAGTACTTC.

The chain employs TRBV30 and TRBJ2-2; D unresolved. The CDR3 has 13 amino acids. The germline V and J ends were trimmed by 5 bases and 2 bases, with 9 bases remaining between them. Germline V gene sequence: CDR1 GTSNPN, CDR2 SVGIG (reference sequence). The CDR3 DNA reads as TGTGCCTGGTCGCTACCTAACACCGGGGAGCTGTTTTTT. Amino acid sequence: CAWSLPNTGELFF.

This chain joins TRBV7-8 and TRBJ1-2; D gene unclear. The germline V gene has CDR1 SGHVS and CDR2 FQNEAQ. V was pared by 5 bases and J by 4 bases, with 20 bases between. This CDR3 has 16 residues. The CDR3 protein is CASSPVPDDTLYGYTF. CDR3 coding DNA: TGTGCCAGCAGCCCCGTTCCAGACGACACCCTCTATGGCTACACCTTC.

CDR3: CASTLEGTGHYEQYF. The CDR3 coding sequence is TGTGCCAGCACCCTTGAGGGGACAGGGCACTACGAGCAGTACTTC. The rearrangement links TRBV28 to TRBJ2-7; 9 bases agree with TRBD1. V was clipped by 7 bases and J by 3 bases; unmatched bases: 10. CDR1 MDHEN and CDR2 SYDVKM come from the germline V gene. CDR3 length: 15 residues.

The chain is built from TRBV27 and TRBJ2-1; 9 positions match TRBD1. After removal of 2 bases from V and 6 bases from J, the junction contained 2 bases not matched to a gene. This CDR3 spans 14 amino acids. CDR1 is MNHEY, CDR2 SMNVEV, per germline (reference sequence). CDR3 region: CASSLLDRGNEQFF. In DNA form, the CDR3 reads TGTGCCAGCAGTTTACTGGACAGGGGCAATGAGCAGTTCTTC.

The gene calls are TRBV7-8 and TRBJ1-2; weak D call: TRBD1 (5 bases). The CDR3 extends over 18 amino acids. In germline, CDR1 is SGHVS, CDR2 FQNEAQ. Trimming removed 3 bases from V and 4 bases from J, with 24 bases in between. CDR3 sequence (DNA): TGTGCCAGCAGCTTTAATAGGGGCCAGGCTCCGGTGCGCTATGGCTACACCTTC. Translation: CASSFNRGQAPVRYGYTF.

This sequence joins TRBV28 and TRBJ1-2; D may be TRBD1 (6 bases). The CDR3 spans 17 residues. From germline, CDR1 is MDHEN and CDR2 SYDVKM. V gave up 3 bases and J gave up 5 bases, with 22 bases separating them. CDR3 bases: TGTGCCAGCAGTTTTCGGCAGGGGCGAAAAGTCAGTTATGGCTACACCTTC. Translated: CASSFRQGRKVSYGYTF.

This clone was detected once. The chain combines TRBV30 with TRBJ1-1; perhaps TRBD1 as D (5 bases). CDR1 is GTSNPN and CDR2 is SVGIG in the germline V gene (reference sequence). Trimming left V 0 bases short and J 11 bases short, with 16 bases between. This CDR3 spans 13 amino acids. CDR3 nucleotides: TGTGCCTGGAGTGTAAGCGGGGCGCCGAGGGCTTTCTTT. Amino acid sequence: CAWSVSGAPRAFF.

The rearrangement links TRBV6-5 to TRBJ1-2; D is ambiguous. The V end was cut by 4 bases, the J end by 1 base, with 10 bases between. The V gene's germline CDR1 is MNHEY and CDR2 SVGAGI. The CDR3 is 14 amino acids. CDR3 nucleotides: TGTGCCAGCAGTTCTGGCCCGCTTAACTATGGCTACACCTTC. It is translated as CASSSGPLNYGYTF.

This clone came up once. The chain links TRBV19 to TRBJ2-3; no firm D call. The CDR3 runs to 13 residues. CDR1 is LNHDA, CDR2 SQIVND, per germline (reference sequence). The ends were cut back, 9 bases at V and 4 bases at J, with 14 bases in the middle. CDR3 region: CASSIPGADTQYF. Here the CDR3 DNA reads TGTGCCAGCTCGATTCCGGGTGCAGATACGCAGTATTTT.

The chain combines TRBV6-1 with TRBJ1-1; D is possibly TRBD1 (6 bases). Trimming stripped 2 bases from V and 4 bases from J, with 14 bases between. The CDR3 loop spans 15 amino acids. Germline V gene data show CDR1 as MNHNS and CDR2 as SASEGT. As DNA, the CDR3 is TGTGCCAGCAGTGAAAGTTTAGGGGGTAGCACTGAAGCTTTCTTT. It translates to CASSESLGGSTEAFF.

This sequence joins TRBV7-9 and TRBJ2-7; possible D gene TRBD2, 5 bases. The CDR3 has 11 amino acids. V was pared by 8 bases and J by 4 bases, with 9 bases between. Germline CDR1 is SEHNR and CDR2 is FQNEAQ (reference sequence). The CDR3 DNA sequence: TGTGCCAGCGAAAGGGAGTACGAGCAGTACTTC. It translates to CASEREYEQYF.

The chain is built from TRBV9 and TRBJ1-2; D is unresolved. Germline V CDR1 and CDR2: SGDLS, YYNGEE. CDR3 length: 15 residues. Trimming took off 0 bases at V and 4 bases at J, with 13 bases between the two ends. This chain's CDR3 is CASSVGASRLYGYTF. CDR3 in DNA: TGTGCCAGCAGCGTAGGGGCCTCACGCCTCTATGGCTACACCTTC.

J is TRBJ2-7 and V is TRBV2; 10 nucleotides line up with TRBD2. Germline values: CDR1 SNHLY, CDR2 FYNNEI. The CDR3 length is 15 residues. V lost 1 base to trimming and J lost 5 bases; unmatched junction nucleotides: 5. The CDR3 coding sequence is TGTGCCAGCAGTGAAGACCGACTAGCGGGTAACGAGCAGTACTTC. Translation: CASSEDRLAGNEQYF.

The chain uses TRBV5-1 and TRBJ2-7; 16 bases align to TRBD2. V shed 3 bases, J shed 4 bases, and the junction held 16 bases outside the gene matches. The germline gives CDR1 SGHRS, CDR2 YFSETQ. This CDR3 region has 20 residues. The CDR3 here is CASSSLSVGTSGRAKYEQYF. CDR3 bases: TGCGCCAGCAGCTCCCTATCTGTCGGGACTAGCGGGAGGGCTAAATACGAGCAGTACTTC.

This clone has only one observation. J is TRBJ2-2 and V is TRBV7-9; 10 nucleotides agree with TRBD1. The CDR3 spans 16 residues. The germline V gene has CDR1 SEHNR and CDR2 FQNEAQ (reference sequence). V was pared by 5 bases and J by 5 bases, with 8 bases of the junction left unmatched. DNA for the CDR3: TGTGCCAGCAGCGCGAGACAGGGGGCGGGAACCGGGGAGCTGTTTTTT. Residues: CASSARQGAGTGELFF.

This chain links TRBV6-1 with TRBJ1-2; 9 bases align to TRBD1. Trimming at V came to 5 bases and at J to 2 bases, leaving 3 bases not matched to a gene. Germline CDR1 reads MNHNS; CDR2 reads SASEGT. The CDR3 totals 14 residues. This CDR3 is CASSRDRVNYGYTF. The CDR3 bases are TGTGCCAGCAGTCGGGACAGGGTAAACTATGGCTACACCTTC.